The clone carrying this T cell receptor (beta chain) occurred many times. Its antigen is currently unknown. This entry is derived from a study of CD8+CD57+ T cells in acquired aplastic anemia. Only patients with CD8+CD57+ cell expansion on flow cytometry were chosen for sequencing. Overall study findings and caveats: With respect to CD8+ Simpson's diversity, patients and controls did not differ significantly.

Genomic DNA was employed as the template in profiling TCR beta VDJ and CDR3. TCRdb redid the calling of the reads with MiXCR, one entry per CDR3 protein. The sample records 150,000 to 170,000 distinct CDR3 sequences, about 48% being singletons. The TCR sequence derives from a human donor with aplastic anemia. Sequencing was carried out using sorted CD4+, CD8+, or CD8+CD57+ T cells (not recorded which) from PBMCs.

CDR3 residues: CASSLQEWGGFYEQYF. CDR3 DNA sequence: TGTGCCAGCAGCCTACAAGAGTGGGGCGGTTTCTACGAGCAGTACTTC. The chain couples TRBV9 to TRBJ2-7, with D perhaps matching TRBD1 (5 bases). Germline lookup yields CDR1 SGDLS and CDR2 YYNGEE. Deletions cut 4 bases from V and 3 bases from J, with 20 bases between. The CDR3 runs to 16 residues.